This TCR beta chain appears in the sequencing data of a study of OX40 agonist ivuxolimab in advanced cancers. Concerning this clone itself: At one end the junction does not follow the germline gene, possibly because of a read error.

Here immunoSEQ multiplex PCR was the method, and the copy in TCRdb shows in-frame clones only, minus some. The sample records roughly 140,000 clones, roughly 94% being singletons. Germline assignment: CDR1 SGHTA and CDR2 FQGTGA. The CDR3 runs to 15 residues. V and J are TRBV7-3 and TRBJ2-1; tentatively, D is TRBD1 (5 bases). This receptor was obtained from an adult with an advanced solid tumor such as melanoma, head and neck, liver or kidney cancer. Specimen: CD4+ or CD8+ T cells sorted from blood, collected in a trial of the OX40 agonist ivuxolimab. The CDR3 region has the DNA TGTGCCAGCAGCGTAACCGGACACACCTACAATGAGCAGTTCTTC. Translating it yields CASSVTGHTYNEQFF.